Listed below are T cell receptor beta chains from one sample, sequenced in a study of identifying expanded T cells in peripheral blood. This table comes from immunoSEQ multiplex PCR, and its TCRdb copy is limited to in-frame clones, with some not included. In the table there are about 130,000 clones, 75% to 90% of which are singletons. The sample was blood. These receptors all come from a person between 18 and 75 years old in good health. The CDR3 runs from the conserved cysteine through the conserved F or W. A D gene is named only where the DNA matches it firmly. For some rows the clone size is stated as once, few or many, or as a class when expanded; others skip it.

d_gene	len	v_gene	abundance	j_gene	CDR3nt	CDR3aa
NA	14	TRBV19	NA	TRBJ1-2	TGTGCCAGTAGTATAGGCGTTTCAGAGTATGGCTACACCTTC	CASSIGVSEYGYTF
NA	13	TRBV28	NA	TRBJ1-5	TGTGCCAGCAGTGGAGAGGGCAATCAGCCCCAGCATTTT	CASSGEGNQPQHF
NA	12	TRBV6-5	NA	TRBJ2-1	TGTGCCAGCAGGACCTCTAGGAATGAGCAGTTCTTC	CASRTSRNEQFF
TRBD1	15	TRBV7-2	NA	TRBJ2-7	TGTGCCAGCAGCGGGCGGACAGGGTTGGTCTACGAGCAGTACTTC	CASSGRTGLVYEQYF
NA	15	TRBV7-8	NA	TRBJ1-1	TGTGCCAGCAGCTTAGGTCATCCGGGGGACACTGAAGCTTTCTTT	CASSLGHPGDTEAFF
TRBD2	14	TRBV7-9	NA	TRBJ2-7	TGTGCCAGCAGCCACAGCGGGAGTTCCTACGAGCAGTACTTC	CASSHSGSSYEQYF
NA	13	TRBV23-1	NA	TRBJ2-7	TGCGCCAGCAGTCGCGATAGGGCGGACGAGCAGTACTTC	CASSRDRADEQYF
NA	13	TRBV6-1	NA	TRBJ1-2	TGTGCCAGCAGTCCCGAAGGGGGGTATGGCTACACCTTC	CASSPEGGYGYTF
NA	14	TRBV5-6	NA	TRBJ2-4	TGTGCCAGCAGCCCCATAGCGGCCAAAAACATTCAGTACTTC	CASSPIAAKNIQYF
TRBD1	17	TRBV14	NA	TRBJ2-7	TGTGCCAGCAGCCTGACAGGGGGAAACAAGATTACCTACGAGCAGTACTTC	CASSLTGGNKITYEQYF
NA	14	TRBV27	NA	TRBJ1-1	TGTGCCAGCAGTTTATGGTCGGGAAACACTGAAGCTTTCTTT	CASSLWSGNTEAFF
NA	15	TRBV28	NA	TRBJ2-1	TGTGCCAGCAGTGGGGGACCGGAAAACGACAATGAGCAGTTCTTC	CASSGGPENDNEQFF
TRBD1	14	TRBV5-4	NA	TRBJ2-1	TGTGCCAGCAGCCTAGGACAGGATCGGAATGAGCAGTTCTTC	CASSLGQDRNEQFF
NA	13	TRBV12-5	NA	TRBJ1-1	TGTGCTAGTGGTTTGGCCAAGGACACTGAAGCTTTCTTT	CASGLAKDTEAFF
TRBD2	15	TRBV7-9	NA	TRBJ2-7	TGTGCCAGCAGCTCTATGGCGGGAGTTCTCTACGAGCAGTACTTC	CASSSMAGVLYEQYF
NA	11	TRBV28	NA	TRBJ2-1	TGTGCCAGTCGCGACCCTAATGAGCAGTTCTTC	CASRDPNEQFF
TRBD1	14	TRBV7-6	NA	TRBJ2-5	TGTGCCAGCAGCTTCACGGGACAGGGATCGACCCAGTACTTC	CASSFTGQGSTQYF
TRBD1	16	TRBV15	NA	TRBJ1-5	TGTGCCACCAGCAGAGGGGAGACAGGGTCAAATCAGCCCCAGCATTTT	CATSRGETGSNQPQHF
NA	17	TRBV25-1	NA	TRBJ2-2	TGTGCCAGCAGTGAATTTGACGTTGGCAGGGGGGACGGGGAGCTGTTTTTT	CASSEFDVGRGDGELFF
TRBD1	15	TRBV7-9	NA	TRBJ1-2	TGTGCCAGCAGCACCCCCCGGGACAGGGATTACGGCTACACCTTC	CASSTPRDRDYGYTF
NA	13	TRBV14	hyperexpanded	TRBJ1-6	TGTGCCAGCAGCGTATACAGGGTCTCGGCCCTCCACTTT	CASSVYRVSALHF
TRBD2	17	TRBV28	few	TRBJ2-3	TGTGCCAGCACCGCCATACCGGGACTAGCTGACACAGATACGCAGTATTTT	CASTAIPGLADTDTQYF
NA	17	TRBV12-2	NA	TRBJ2-4	TGTGCAAGTCGCTTACCTTGCCGGGGACTAGCCAAAAACATTCAGTACTTC	CASRLPCRGLAKNIQYF
NA	10	TRBV29-1	few	TRBJ1-4	TGCAGCGTTGAACTGCGTGAACTGTTTTTT	CSVELRELFF
NA	13	TRBV2	NA	TRBJ1-6	TGTGCCAGCAGTTCTCTGAGGAATTCACCCCTCCACTTT	CASSSLRNSPLHF
NA	15	TRBV11-3	NA	TRBJ2-7	TGTGCCAGCAGCTTAACTGGTCGGGGGTTGCACGAGCAGTACTTC	CASSLTGRGLHEQYF
NA	14	TRBV7-9	NA	TRBJ1-5	TGTGCCAGCAGCTCAGAACAGCCGAATCAGCCCCAGCATTTT	CASSSEQPNQPQHF
TRBD2	18	TRBV4-1	NA	TRBJ2-2	TGCGCCAGCAGCCAACCGGGACTAGCGGGAGGATCAACCGGGGAGCTGTTTTTT	CASSQPGLAGGSTGELFF
NA	15	TRBV29-1	NA	TRBJ1-2	TGCAGCGTTTATGCCCGCTTAGGGGGATTGTATGGCTACACCTTC	CSVYARLGGLYGYTF
NA	13	TRBV14	NA	TRBJ2-7	TGTGCCAGCAGCCAAGTTAGGTCCTACGAGCAGTACTTC	CASSQVRSYEQYF
NA	17	TRBV19	NA	TRBJ2-7	TGTGCCAGTAGTATAACCCCCCCCGGGGGTCCCACCTACGAGCAGTACTTC	CASSITPPGGPTYEQYF
TRBD1	14	TRBV6-1	NA	TRBJ1-2	TGTGCCAGCAGCCCCGGGACAGGGGACTATGGCTACACCTTC	CASSPGTGDYGYTF
TRBD2	15	TRBV19	NA	TRBJ2-7	TGTGCCAGTAGTGTGAGGCGGGAGGACTCCTACGAGCAGTACTTC	CASSVRREDSYEQYF
TRBD2	17	TRBV7-3	once	TRBJ2-7	TGTGCCAGCAGCTTATCCGGACTAGCGGGGGCTACCTACGAGCAGTACTTC	CASSLSGLAGATYEQYF
NA	14	TRBV6-6	once	TRBJ1-4	TGTGCCAGCAAAGGGGACGTGACTAATGAAAAACTGTTTTTT	CASKGDVTNEKLFF
NA	14	TRBV5-1	NA	TRBJ1-2	TGCGCCAGCAGCTTGGAGCCGATTTCCTATGGCTACACCTTC	CASSLEPISYGYTF
TRBD2	17	TRBV5-1	NA	TRBJ2-1	TGCGCCAGCAGCTTGAGTACTAGCGGCCTAGCCTACAATGAGCAGTTCTTC	CASSLSTSGLAYNEQFF
NA	13	TRBV9	NA	TRBJ2-1	TGTGCCAGCAGCGTAATAGCAGGAGGTGAGCAGTTCTTC	CASSVIAGGEQFF
NA	13	TRBV29-1	NA	TRBJ2-5	TGCAGCGTCCGGGACGGCAGGGGAGAGACCCAGTACTTC	CSVRDGRGETQYF
NA	14	TRBV7-7	NA	TRBJ2-5	TGTGCCAGCAGCTTAGGCTTGGGCCGGGAGACCCAGTACTTC	CASSLGLGRETQYF
NA	14	TRBV27	NA	TRBJ1-2	TGTGCCAGCCGTGAAGGCGACAGGATGTATGGCTACACCTTC	CASREGDRMYGYTF
NA	13	TRBV7-9	NA	TRBJ1-5	TGTGCCAGCAGCCCAGGGGTAGGGCAGCCCCAGCATTTT	CASSPGVGQPQHF